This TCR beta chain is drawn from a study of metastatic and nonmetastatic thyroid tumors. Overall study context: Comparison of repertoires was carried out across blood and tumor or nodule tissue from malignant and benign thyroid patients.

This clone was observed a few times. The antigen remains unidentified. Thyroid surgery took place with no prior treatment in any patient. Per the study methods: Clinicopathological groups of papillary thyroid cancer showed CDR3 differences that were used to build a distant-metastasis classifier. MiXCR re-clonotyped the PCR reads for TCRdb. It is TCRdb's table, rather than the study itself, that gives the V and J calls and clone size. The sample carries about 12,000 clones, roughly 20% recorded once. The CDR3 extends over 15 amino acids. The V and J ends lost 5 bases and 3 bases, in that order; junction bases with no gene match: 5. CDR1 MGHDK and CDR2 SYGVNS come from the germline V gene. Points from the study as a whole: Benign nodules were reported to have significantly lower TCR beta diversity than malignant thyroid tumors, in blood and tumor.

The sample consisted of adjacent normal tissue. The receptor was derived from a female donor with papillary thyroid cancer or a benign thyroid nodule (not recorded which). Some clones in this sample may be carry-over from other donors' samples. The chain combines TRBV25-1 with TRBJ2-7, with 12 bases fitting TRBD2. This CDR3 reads CASSSPGLAGYEQYF. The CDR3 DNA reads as TGTGCCAGCAGTTCACCGGGACTAGCGGGCTACGAGCAGTACTTC.